The clone carrying this TCR beta chain has at least ten counts. What it recognizes is unknown. As an off-target read in a library built for alpha chains, this beta chain has a frequency of little significance. Each CDR3 protein is one row after TCRdb ran MiXCR on the 5' RACE reads. The data show approximately 9,600 distinct CDR3 sequences, less than 15% seen once. CDR3 length: 14 amino acids. V lost 3 bases and J lost 3, with 9 bases in between. CDR1 and CDR2 from the germline V gene are SGHTA and FQGNSA. Time point of the sample: sample taken at primary tumor resection. Unsorted samples of tumor, nontumor lung or frozen PBMC had their whole RNA sequenced. This sample is part of a study of spatial heterogeneity in lung cancer. About the study: There were consistently more beta-chain sequences detected than alpha-chain sequences.

General study results and limits: Mutation tallies in tumors tracked expanded intratumoral alpha and beta TCR counts. In tumor T cells, estimated coverage reached about 6.8% for alpha chains and under 15% for beta chains.

Sequencing used lung tumor tissue, obtained at surgery. The chain recombines TRBV7-2 with TRBJ2-1; weak D call: TRBD2 (5 bases). The receptor was isolated from a male donor with early-stage non-small cell lung cancer. For the CDR3, the DNA is TGTGCCAGCAGCTTTCCGGGAAACTACAATGAGCAGTTCTTC. Translated, it gives CASSFPGNYNEQFF.